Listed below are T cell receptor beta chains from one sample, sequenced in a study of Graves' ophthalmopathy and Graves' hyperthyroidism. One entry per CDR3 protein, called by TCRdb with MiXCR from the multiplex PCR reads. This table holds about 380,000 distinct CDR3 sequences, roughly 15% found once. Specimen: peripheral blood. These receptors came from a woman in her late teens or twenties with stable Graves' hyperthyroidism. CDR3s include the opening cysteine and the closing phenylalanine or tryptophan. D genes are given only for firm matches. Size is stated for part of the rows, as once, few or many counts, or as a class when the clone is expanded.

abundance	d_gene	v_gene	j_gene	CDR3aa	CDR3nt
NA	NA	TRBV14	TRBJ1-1	CASSQYPDSEAFF	TGTGCCAGCAGCCAATATCCGGACAGTGAAGCTTTCTTT
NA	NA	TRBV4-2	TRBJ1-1	CASSQDKGRGPGAFF	TGTGCCAGCAGCCAAGACAAGGGGAGGGGCCCTGGAGCTTTCTTT
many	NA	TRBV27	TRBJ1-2	CASSPRGFKGYTF	TGTGCCAGCAGTCCCCGTGGGTTTAAAGGCTACACCTTC
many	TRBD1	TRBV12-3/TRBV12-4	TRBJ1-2	CASSLRGQHYGYTF	TGTGCCAGCAGTTTGAGGGGACAGCACTATGGCTACACCTTC
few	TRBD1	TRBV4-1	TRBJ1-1	CASLDRGTEAFF	TGCGCCAGCCTTGACAGGGGCACTGAAGCTTTCTTT
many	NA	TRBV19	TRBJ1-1	CASHTPGRSNTEAFF	TGTGCCAGTCACACCCCAGGCAGGTCAAACACTGAAGCTTTCTTT
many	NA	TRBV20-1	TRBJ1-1	CSARVGWRENTEAFF	TGCAGTGCTAGAGTAGGGTGGAGGGAGAACACTGAAGCTTTCTTT
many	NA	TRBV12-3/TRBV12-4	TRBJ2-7	CASNQGQSYEQYF	TGTGCCAGCAACCAAGGACAGTCATACGAGCAGTACTTC
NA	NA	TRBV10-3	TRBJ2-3	CAISEERSDTQYF	TGTGCCATCAGTGAGGAGAGATCAGATACGCAGTATTTT
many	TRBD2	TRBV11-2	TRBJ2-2	CASSLEAAAGGNTGELFF	TGTGCCAGCAGCTTAGAAGCCGCAGCGGGAGGGAACACCGGGGAGCTGTTTTTT
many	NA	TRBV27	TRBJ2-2	CASSLSGFGELFF	TGTGCCAGCAGTTTATCAGGTTTCGGGGAGCTGTTTTTT
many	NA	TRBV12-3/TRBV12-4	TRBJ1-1	CASSLGGGAFF	TGTGCCAGCAGTTTGGGAGGGGGAGCTTTCTTT
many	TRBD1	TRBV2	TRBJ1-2	CASNDRGGYGYTF	TGTGCCAGCAATGACAGGGGCGGCTATGGCTACACCTTC
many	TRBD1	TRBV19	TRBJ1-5	CASRPRDREWQPQHF	TGTGCCAGTAGACCCAGGGACAGGGAGTGGCAGCCCCAGCATTTT
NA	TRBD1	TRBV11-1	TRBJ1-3	CASRNPGQGILDTIYF	TGTGCCAGCAGAAACCCGGGACAGGGGATCCTGGACACCATATATTTT
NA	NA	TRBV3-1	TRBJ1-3	CASSQGGASGNTIYF	TGTGCCAGCAGCCAAGGGGGGGCCTCTGGAAACACCATATATTTT
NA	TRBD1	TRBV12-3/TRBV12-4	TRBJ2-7	CASSFRDRGAGEQYF	TGTGCCAGCAGTTTCCGGGACAGGGGGGCCGGGGAGCAGTACTTC
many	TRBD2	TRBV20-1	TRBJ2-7	CSARDQGGISYEQYF	TGCAGTGCTAGAGACCAGGGAGGGATCTCCTACGAGCAGTACTTC
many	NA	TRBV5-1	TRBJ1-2	CASSLEGDYGYTF	TGCGCCAGCAGCCTGGAGGGCGACTATGGCTACACCTTC
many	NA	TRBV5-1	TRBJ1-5	CASSLFAGQPQHF	TGCGCCAGCAGCTTGTTTGCGGGTCAGCCCCAGCATTTT
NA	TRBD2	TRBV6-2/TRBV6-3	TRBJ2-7	CARSYSTSGGYEQYF	TGTGCCAGAAGTTACTCGACTAGCGGGGGCTACGAGCAGTACTTC
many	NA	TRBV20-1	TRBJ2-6	CSAREVGTQGNVLTF	TGCAGTGCTAGAGAAGTAGGGACACAGGGCAACGTCCTGACTTTC
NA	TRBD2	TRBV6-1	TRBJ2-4	CASSEGIAGRGEGFF	TGTGCCAGCAGTGAAGGAATAGCGGGGAGAGGGGAGGGGTTCTTC
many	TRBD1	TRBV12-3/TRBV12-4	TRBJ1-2	CASSTRGQGINYGYTF	TGTGCCAGCAGCACCAGGGGACAGGGGATTAATTATGGCTACACCTTC
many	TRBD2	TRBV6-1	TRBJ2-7	CASSEPSGGPYEQYF	TGTGCCAGCAGCGAGCCTAGCGGGGGCCCCTACGAGCAGTACTTC
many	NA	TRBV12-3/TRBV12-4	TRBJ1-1	CASSRTAPFPEAFF	TGTGCCAGCAGTCGGACAGCTCCATTCCCAGAAGCTTTCTTT
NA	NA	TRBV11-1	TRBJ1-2	CASSLAWTGGDLNYGYTF	TGTGCCAGCAGCTTAGCGTGGACGGGGGGGGACCTCAACTATGGCTACACCTTC
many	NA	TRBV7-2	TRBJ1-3	CASSLLVTVSGNTIYF	TGTGCCAGCAGCTTGCTCGTAACCGTCTCTGGAAACACCATATATTTT
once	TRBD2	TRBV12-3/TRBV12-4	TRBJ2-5	CASSLALLAGVETQYF	TGTGCCAGCAGTTTAGCGCTACTAGCGGGAGTTGAGACCCAGTACTTC
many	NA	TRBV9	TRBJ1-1	CASSPGPDPNTEAFF	TGTGCCAGCAGCCCCGGACCCGATCCGAACACTGAAGCTTTCTTT
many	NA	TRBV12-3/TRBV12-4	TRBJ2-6	CASSSRGRTSPSGANVLTF	TGTGCCAGCAGTTCCAGGGGCAGGACTTCCCCCTCTGGGGCCAACGTCCTGACTTTC
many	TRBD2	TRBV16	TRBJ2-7	CASSQPGTSTNEQYF	TGTGCCAGCAGCCAACCCGGGACTAGCACGAATGAGCAGTACTTC
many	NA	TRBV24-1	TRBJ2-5	CATSDLGSGTQETQYF	TGTGCCACCAGTGATTTGGGATCGGGGACTCAAGAGACCCAGTACTTC
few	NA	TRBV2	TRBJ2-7	CASRYSIAGASGEQYF	TGTGCCAGCAGATACTCAATCGCCGGGGCCTCAGGCGAGCAGTACTTC
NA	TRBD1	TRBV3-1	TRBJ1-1	CASSQPHGTGRAEAFF	TGTGCCAGCAGCCAACCTCATGGGACAGGGCGGGCTGAAGCTTTCTTT
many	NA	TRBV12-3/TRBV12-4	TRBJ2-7	CASSPGRPYEQYF	TGTGCCAGCAGTCCGGGACGGCCTTACGAGCAGTACTTC
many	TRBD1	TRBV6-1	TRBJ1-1	CASWGQGAGNTEAFF	TGTGCCAGCTGGGGACAGGGGGCGGGGAACACTGAAGCTTTCTTT
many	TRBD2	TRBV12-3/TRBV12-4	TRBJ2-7	CASGTSGWYEQYF	TGTGCCAGCGGGACTAGCGGGTGGTACGAGCAGTACTTC
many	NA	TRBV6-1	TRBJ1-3	CASRDSYSGNTIYF	TGTGCCAGCAGGGACAGCTACTCTGGAAACACCATATATTTT
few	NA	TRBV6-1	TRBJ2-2	CASSPPWRGPNTGELFF	TGTGCCAGCAGCCCCCCCTGGCGGGGACCTAACACCGGGGAGCTGTTTTTT
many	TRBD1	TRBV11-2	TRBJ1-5	CASSSARTGRLDQPQHF	TGTGCCAGCAGCTCCGCAAGGACAGGTAGACTGGATCAGCCCCAGCATTTT
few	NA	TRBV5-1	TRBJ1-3	CASSLDSYRSGNTIYF	TGCGCCAGCAGCTTGGACAGTTACCGCTCTGGAAACACCATATATTTT
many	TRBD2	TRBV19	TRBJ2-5	CASSIVDSGGAETQYF	TGTGCCAGTAGTATAGTCGATAGCGGGGGGGCGGAGACCCAGTACTTC
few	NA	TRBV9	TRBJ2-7	CASSSQGSTYEQYF	TGTGCCAGCAGTTCCCAGGGATCAACCTACGAGCAGTACTTC
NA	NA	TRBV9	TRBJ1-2	CASRRGDYGYTF	TGTGCCAGCAGAAGGGGTGACTATGGCTACACCTTC
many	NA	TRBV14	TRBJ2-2	CASSQVGEVLFF	TGTGCCAGCAGCCAAGTGGGCGAGGTGCTGTTTTTT
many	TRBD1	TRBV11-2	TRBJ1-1	CASSFLTTGGQAFF	TGTGCCAGCAGTTTTCTAACGACAGGGGGGCAAGCTTTCTTT
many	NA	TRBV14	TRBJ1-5	CASSQDAYQPQHF	TGTGCCAGCAGCCAAGATGCCTATCAGCCCCAGCATTTT
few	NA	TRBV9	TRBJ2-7	CASSVEGSDDEQYF	TGTGCCAGCAGCGTAGAAGGCAGTGATGACGAGCAGTACTTC
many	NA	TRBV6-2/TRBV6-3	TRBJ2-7	CASSIAVTYEQYF	TGTGCCAGCAGTATAGCGGTAACCTACGAGCAGTACTTC
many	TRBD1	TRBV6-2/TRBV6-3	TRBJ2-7	CASSITGQGFSEQYF	TGTGCCAGCAGTATTACGGGACAGGGGTTCAGCGAGCAGTACTTC
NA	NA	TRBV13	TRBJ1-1	CASSLEGKIEAFF	TGTGCCAGCAGCTTAGAAGGGAAAATTGAAGCTTTCTTT
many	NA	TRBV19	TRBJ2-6	CASSWEIGSGANVLTF	TGTGCCAGTAGTTGGGAAATCGGCTCTGGGGCCAACGTCCTGACTTTC
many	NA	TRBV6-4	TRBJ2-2	CASRKNPSQSILTGELFF	TGTGCCAGCAGAAAAAACCCCTCCCAGTCCATACTCACCGGGGAGCTGTTTTTT
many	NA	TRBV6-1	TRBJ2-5	CASSENSPGETQYF	TGTGCCAGCAGTGAAAACAGCCCCGGGGAGACCCAGTACTTC
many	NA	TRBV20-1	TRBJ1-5	CSARDRDYGNQPQHF	TGCAGTGCTAGAGACCGGGACTACGGCAATCAGCCCCAGCATTTT